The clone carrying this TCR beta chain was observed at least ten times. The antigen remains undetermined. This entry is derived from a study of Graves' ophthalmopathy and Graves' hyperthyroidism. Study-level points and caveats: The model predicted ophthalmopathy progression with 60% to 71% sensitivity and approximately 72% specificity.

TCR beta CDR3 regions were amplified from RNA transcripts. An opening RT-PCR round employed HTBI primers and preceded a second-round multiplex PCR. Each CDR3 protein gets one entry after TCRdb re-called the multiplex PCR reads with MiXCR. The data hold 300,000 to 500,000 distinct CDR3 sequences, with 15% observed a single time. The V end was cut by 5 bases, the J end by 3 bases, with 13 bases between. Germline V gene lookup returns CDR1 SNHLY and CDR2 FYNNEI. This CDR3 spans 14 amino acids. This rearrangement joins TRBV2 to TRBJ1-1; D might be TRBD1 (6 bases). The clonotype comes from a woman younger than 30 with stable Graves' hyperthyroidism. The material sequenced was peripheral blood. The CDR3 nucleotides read TGTGCCAGCAGTTTACAGGGTTGGGACACTGAAGCTTTCTTT. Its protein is CASSLQGWDTEAFF.